A selection of T cell receptor beta chains follows, all from one sample in a study of metastatic and nonmetastatic thyroid tumors. TCRdb re-called clones from the PCR reads using MiXCR. The sample has 9,900 or so clones; approximately 31% are singletons. Sequenced sample: tumor tissue. These receptors all come from a female donor with papillary thyroid cancer or a benign thyroid nodule (not recorded which). Some clones in this sample may be carry-over from other donors' samples. The CDR3 runs from the conserved cysteine through the conserved F or W. A D gene is named only where the DNA matches it firmly. Clone size is not always given. Where it is, it says once, few, many or a class for expanded clones.

clone_size	d_call	j_call	cdr3_length	v_call	cdr3_nt	cdr3_aa
medium-sized	TRBD1	TRBJ2-5	14	TRBV27	TGTGCCAGCAGTCCCGACAGGGGAATGGAGACCCAGTACTTC	CASSPDRGMETQYF
-	-	TRBJ2-5	14	TRBV20-1	TGCAGTGCTAGAGGCGTAGGTATCGGAGAGACCCAGTACTTC	CSARGVGIGETQYF
-	-	TRBJ1-1	15	TRBV11-3	TGTGCCAGCAGAGGAGAAACCAGGGGTTACTCTGAAGCTTTCTTT	CASRGETRGYSEAFF
once	-	TRBJ2-3	13	TRBV5-1	TGCGCCACCTCGGTCCAGGGTACAGATACGCAGTATTTT	CATSVQGTDTQYF
-	TRBD2	TRBJ2-7	16	TRBV27	TGTGCCAGCAGCTATAGCGGGAGCCACTCTGGATACGAGCAGTACTTC	CASSYSGSHSGYEQYF
-	TRBD2	TRBJ2-7	15	TRBV6-1	TGTGCCAGCAGTATGAGTAGCGGGAGAGTCTACGAGCAGTACTTC	CASSMSSGRVYEQYF
medium-sized	-	TRBJ1-4	13	TRBV5-6	TGTGCCAGCAGTCTTTCCTCGGGACTTAATCTGTTTTTT	CASSLSSGLNLFF
medium-sized	-	TRBJ2-1	15	TRBV7-9	TGTGCCAGCAGCTTATCGGCACTAGATCACGATGAGCAGTTCTTC	CASSLSALDHDEQFF
-	-	TRBJ2-1	15	TRBV5-4	TGTGCCAGCAGCTTGATAGCGTCCCCCTACAATGAGCAGTTCTTC	CASSLIASPYNEQFF
medium-sized	TRBD2	TRBJ2-7	17	TRBV6-1	TGTGCCAGCAGCCACGTCAGAAAGGCGGGAGCGTTGGACGAGCAGTACTTC	CASSHVRKAGALDEQYF
few	-	TRBJ2-7	12	TRBV28	TGTGCCAGCACCAACCCAAGGGGTCAGCAGTACTTC	CASTNPRGQQYF
once	-	TRBJ2-3	17	TRBV11-1	TGTGCCAGCAGCCTTAACAGCGCTAGCCCCTCCACAGATACGCAGTATTTT	CASSLNSASPSTDTQYF
medium-sized	-	TRBJ1-1	15	TRBV28	TGTGCCAGCAGTTTATGGGCAGGGGTGAACACTGAAGCTTTCTTT	CASSLWAGVNTEAFF
-	-	TRBJ1-6	12	TRBV30	TGTGCCTGGAGTGCCCAGCGTGGTCCCCTCCACTTT	CAWSAQRGPLHF
few	TRBD1	TRBJ1-2	14	TRBV6-1	TGTGCCAGCAGTTGGGGACAGGGGCCCTATGGCTACACCTTC	CASSWGQGPYGYTF
few	-	TRBJ1-2	14	TRBV28	TGTGCCAGCAGGAGCACAGGGCCCCTCTATGGCTACACCTTC	CASRSTGPLYGYTF
-	TRBD1	TRBJ2-7	13	TRBV10-2	TGCGCCAGCAGGGACAGGGGGTTTTACGAGCAGTACTTC	CASRDRGFYEQYF
medium-sized	TRBD1	TRBJ1-2	13	TRBV20-1	TGCAGTGACCACAGGGGCCCGGTCGAGGGCTACACCTTC	CSDHRGPVEGYTF
-	TRBD1	TRBJ2-6	16	TRBV28	TGTGCCAGCAGTAGGGGACAGCCCTCTGGGGCCAGCGTCCTGACTTTC	CASSRGQPSGASVLTF
-	-	TRBJ1-1	13	TRBV4-1	TGCGCCAGCAGCCAAGAAGGGGACCCAGAAGCTTTCTTT	CASSQEGDPEAFF
few	-	TRBJ1-6	13	TRBV5-1	TGCGTCAGCAGCTTTGACGGAGAATCACCCCTCCACTTT	CVSSFDGESPLHF
-	-	TRBJ1-5	15	TRBV4-1	TGCGCCAGCAGCCAAGTGTCAGGTAGCAATCAGCCCCAGCATTTT	CASSQVSGSNQPQHF
-	TRBD2	TRBJ2-3	16	TRBV11-2	TGTGCCAGCAGCCCGTGGACTAGCGGTAAAACAGATACGCAGTATTTT	CASSPWTSGKTDTQYF
few	-	TRBJ2-3	14	TRBV6-1	TGTGCCAGCACCTCGGACTCCAGCACAGATACGCAGTATTTT	CASTSDSSTDTQYF
-	-	TRBJ1-1	15	TRBV7-9	TGTGCCAGCACTTATACCCGTGACAGCAACACTGAAGCTTTCTTT	CASTYTRDSNTEAFF
-	-	TRBJ2-7	12	TRBV5-1	TGCGCCAGCAGCTTGTCCAGGAACGAGCAGCACTTC	CASSLSRNEQHF
few	-	TRBJ2-1	11	TRBV28	TGTGCCAGCACGGGATACAATGAGCAGTTCTTC	CASTGYNEQFF
once	-	TRBJ1-2	9	TRBV11-2	TGTGCCACTGGTCGACCCCCCCACTTC	CATGRPPHF
medium-sized	-	TRBJ1-3	15	TRBV29-1	TGCAGCGTTGTAACATTGGATATCTCTGGAAACACCATATATTTT	CSVVTLDISGNTIYF
-	-	TRBJ1-1	15	TRBV9	TGTGCCAGCAGCGTAGGGGTTCAATCGGGCACTGAAGCTTTCTTT	CASSVGVQSGTEAFF
-	TRBD1	TRBJ1-2	13	TRBV20-1	TGCAGTGCTGGATGGACAGGGCGCTATGGCTACACCTTC	CSAGWTGRYGYTF
medium-sized	-	TRBJ2-7	15	TRBV4-1	TGCGCCAGCAGCCGGGAAGCGGCGAGCTCCTACGAGCAGTACTTC	CASSREAASSYEQYF
many	-	TRBJ1-5	13	TRBV2	TGTGCCAGCAGAAGGGGCTGGAGTCAGCCCCAGCATTTT	CASRRGWSQPQHF
once	-	TRBJ1-5	13	TRBV9	TGTGCCAGCAGCGTAGCTTCGGGTGAGCCCCATCATTTT	CASSVASGEPHHF
-	-	TRBJ1-6	12	TRBV11-2	TGTGCCAGCACCCCAATGGGATCACCCCTCCACTTT	CASTPMGSPLHF
-	-	TRBJ1-4	16	TRBV5-1	TGCGCCAGCAGCTTGAGGGATGTGGGGGAAGGAGAAAAACTGTTTTTT	CASSLRDVGEGEKLFF
-	-	TRBJ1-6	18	TRBV6-1	TGTGCCAGCAGTGGGGTTGGGCAGGGGTCGCTTGAAAATTCACCCCTCCACTTT	CASSGVGQGSLENSPLHF
-	-	TRBJ2-2	15	TRBV3-1	TGTGCCAGCAGCCGCGGTCCCGGGGAACCCGGGGAGCTGTTTTTT	CASSRGPGEPGELFF
-	-	TRBJ1-2	16	TRBV28	TGTGCCAGCAGTTCCCCCGGGTGGTTCGGAAGGTATTTCTACACCTTC	CASSSPGWFGRYFYTF
-	-	TRBJ2-7	13	TRBV3-1	TGTGCCAGCAGCCCCGGGACCACCTACGAGCAGTACTTC	CASSPGTTYEQYF
-	-	TRBJ2-5	13	TRBV10-1	TGCGCCAGCAGTAGGACCCGCCTGGAGACCCAGTACTTC	CASSRTRLETQYF
-	TRBD1	TRBJ2-7	15	TRBV6-1	TGTGCCAGCAGTGACCCGGGACAGTGGCTCTACGAGCAGTACTTC	CASSDPGQWLYEQYF
few	-	TRBJ2-5	14	TRBV27	TGTACCAGCAGTTCCCAGGGAGACGAAGAGACCCAGTACTTC	CTSSSQGDEETQYF
many	-	TRBJ2-5	16	TRBV6-4	TGTGCCAGCAGCCATTTGGGGGAGCGAATAAGGGAGACCCAGTACTTC	CASSHLGERIRETQYF
-	TRBD2	TRBJ2-7	15	TRBV5-1	TGCGCCAGCAGACCGACTAGCGGGAGGGTCTACGAGCAGTACTTC	CASRPTSGRVYEQYF
few	-	TRBJ2-7	14	TRBV10-3	TGTGCCGGCGATCGCGGAGGGAGCGGTTACGAGCAGTACTTC	CAGDRGGSGYEQYF
medium-sized	TRBD1	TRBJ1-2	15	TRBV5-1	TGCGCCAGCAGCTTTGGACAGGGAGATAACTATGGCTACACCTTC	CASSFGQGDNYGYTF
few	-	TRBJ2-1	12	TRBV2	TGTGCCAGCGGGTATCGAGATAATGAGCAGTTCTTC	CASGYRDNEQFF
-	TRBD1	TRBJ1-2	14	TRBV7-9	TGTGCCAGCAGCCCCCCAGGGACAGGGGAAGTCTACACCTTC	CASSPPGTGEVYTF
-	TRBD2	TRBJ2-3	18	TRBV6-6	TGTGCCAGCAGTTCTGGGCTAGCGGGGGGCTCTAGCACAGATACGCAGTATTTT	CASSSGLAGGSSTDTQYF
few	-	TRBJ1-1	12	TRBV15	TGTGCCACCAGGCGACAGAACACTGAAGCTTTCTTT	CATRRQNTEAFF
few	-	TRBJ2-7	14	TRBV10-2	TGCGCCAGCAGCGAGTTATCAGGGGCGGAGGAGCAGTACTTC	CASSELSGAEEQYF
-	TRBD2	TRBJ2-7	14	TRBV7-2	TGTGCCAGCAGCTTAAGGAGACTAGCTTACGAGCAGTACTTC	CASSLRRLAYEQYF
-	TRBD2	TRBJ2-1	15	TRBV11-2	TGTGCCAGCAGCTCGGGACTAGCGGGAGGTAATGAGCAGTTCTTC	CASSSGLAGGNEQFF
-	-	TRBJ2-5	15	TRBV20-1	TGCAGTGCTAGAGAGGTTCGGGCGGCGGCAGAGACCCAGTACTTC	CSAREVRAAAETQYF
many	-	TRBJ2-5	13	TRBV7-9	TGTGCCAGCAGCTTAGCCCTATCGGGGGCCCAGTACTTC	CASSLALSGAQYF
few	-	TRBJ1-4	16	TRBV27	TGTGCCAGCCATGTCCACGGGGCTCCCACTAATGAAAAACTGTTTTTT	CASHVHGAPTNEKLFF
-	TRBD2	TRBJ2-3	19	TRBV4-2	TGTGCCAGCAGCCGGGGAGTAGCGGGAGGCCCAGGGATCGCAGATACGCAGTATTTT	CASSRGVAGGPGIADTQYF